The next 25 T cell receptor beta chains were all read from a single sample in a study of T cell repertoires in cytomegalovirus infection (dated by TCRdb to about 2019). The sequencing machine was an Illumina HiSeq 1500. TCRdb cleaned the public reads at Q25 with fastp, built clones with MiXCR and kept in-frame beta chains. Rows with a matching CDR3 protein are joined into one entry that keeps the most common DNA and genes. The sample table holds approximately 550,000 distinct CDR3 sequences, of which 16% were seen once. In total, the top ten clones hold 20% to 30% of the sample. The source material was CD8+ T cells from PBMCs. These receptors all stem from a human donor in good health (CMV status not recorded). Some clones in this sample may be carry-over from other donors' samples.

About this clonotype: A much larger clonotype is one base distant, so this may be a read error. In DNA form, the CDR3 reads TGTGCCAGCCGTTTATCGCTCCGAGAGCAGTTCTTC. Its protein product is CASRLSLREQFF. The chain joins TRBV27 to TRBJ2-1, with D hard to call. The CDR3 has 12 residues. CDR1 MNHEY and CDR2 SMNVEV come from the germline V gene (reference sequence).

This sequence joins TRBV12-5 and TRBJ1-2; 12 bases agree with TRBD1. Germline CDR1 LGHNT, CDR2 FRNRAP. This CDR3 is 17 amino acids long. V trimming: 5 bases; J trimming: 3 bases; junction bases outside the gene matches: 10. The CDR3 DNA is TGTGCTAGTGGTGGGACAGGGGGCCTTTCGAGGGACTATGGCTACACCTTC. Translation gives CASGGTGGLSRDYGYTF.

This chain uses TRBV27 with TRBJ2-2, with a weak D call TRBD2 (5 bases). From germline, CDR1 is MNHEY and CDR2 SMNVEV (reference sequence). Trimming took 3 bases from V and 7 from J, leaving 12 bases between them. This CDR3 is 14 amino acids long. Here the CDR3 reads CASSFSVSGGELFF. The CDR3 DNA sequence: TGTGCCAGCAGTTTCTCCGTGAGCGGCGGGGAGCTGTTTTTT.

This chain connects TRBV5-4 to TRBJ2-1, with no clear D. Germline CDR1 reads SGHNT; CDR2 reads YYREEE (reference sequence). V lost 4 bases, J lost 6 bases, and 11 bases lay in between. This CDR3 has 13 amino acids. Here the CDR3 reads CASSPLSVNEQFF. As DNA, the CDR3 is TGTGCCAGCAGCCCGCTCAGCGTCAATGAGCAGTTCTTC.

In DNA form, the CDR3 reads TGTGCCAGCAGTGCCCGGCGGCAGATCTATGGCTACACCTTC. Translation: CASSARRQIYGYTF. The chain is built from TRBV28 and TRBJ1-2; no definite D call. Trimming removed 5 bases at V and 4 bases at J, with 14 bases between. Germline assignment: CDR1 MDHEN and CDR2 SYDVKM. There are 14 residues in the CDR3.

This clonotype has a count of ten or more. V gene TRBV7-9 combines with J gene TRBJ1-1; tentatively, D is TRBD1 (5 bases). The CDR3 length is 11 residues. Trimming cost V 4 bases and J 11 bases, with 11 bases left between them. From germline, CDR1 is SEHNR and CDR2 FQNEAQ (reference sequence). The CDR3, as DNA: TGTGCCAGCAGCTGGGGACCAGGGGCTTTCTTT. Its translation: CASSWGPGAFF.

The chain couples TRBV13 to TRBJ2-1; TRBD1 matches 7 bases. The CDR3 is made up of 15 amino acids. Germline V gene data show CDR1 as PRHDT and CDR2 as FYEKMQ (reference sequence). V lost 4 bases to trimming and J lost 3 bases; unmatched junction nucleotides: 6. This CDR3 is CASSSDRDGYNEQFF. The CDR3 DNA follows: TGTGCCAGCAGCTCCGACAGGGACGGCTACAATGAGCAGTTCTTC.

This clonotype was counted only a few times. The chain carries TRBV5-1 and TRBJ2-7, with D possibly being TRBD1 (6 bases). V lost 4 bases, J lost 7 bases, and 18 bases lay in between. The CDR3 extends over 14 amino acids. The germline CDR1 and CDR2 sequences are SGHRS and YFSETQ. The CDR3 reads CASSPRQDVGEQYF. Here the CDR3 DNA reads TGCGCCAGCAGCCCGCGACAGGACGTGGGGGAGCAGTACTTC. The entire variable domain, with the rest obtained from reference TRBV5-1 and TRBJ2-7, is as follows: KAGVTQTPRYLIKTRGQQVTLSCSPISGHRSVSWYQQTPGQGLQFLFEYFSETQRNKGNFPGRFSGRQFSNSRSEMNVSTLELGDSALYLCASSPRQDVGEQYFGPGTRLTVT.

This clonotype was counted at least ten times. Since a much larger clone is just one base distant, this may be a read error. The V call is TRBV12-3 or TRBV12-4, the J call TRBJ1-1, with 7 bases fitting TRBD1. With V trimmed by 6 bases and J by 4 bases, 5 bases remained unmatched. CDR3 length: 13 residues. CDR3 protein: CASSPGQTTEAFF. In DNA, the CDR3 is TGTGCCAGCAGCCCGGGACAGACCACTGAAGCTTTCTTT.

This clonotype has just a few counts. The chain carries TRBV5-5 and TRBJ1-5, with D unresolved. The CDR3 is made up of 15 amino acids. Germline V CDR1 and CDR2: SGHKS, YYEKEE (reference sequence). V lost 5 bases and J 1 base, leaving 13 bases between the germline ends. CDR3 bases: TGTGCCAGCAGTTTTGACAAGGCGAGCAATCAGCCCCAGCATTTT. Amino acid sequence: CASSFDKASNQPQHF.

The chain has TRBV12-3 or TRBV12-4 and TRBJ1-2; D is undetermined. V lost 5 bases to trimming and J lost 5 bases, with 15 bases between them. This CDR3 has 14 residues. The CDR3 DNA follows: TGTGCCAGCAGTGTCGGGCGGCTTCTGTATGGCTACACCTTC. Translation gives CASSVGRLLYGYTF.

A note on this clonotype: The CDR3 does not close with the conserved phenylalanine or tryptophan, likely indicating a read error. CDR3 residues: CASSLVALAGRSEQYL. CDR3 in DNA: TGTGCCAGCAGTTTAGTTGCACTAGCGGGTCGAAGCGAGCAGTACTTA. The genes are TRBV28 and TRBJ2-7, with TRBD2 matching 9 bases. The CDR3 length is 16 residues. Germline-derived CDR1 and CDR2 are MDHEN and SYDVKM. Unmatched junction bases numbered 11, after V lost 2 bases and J lost 6 bases.

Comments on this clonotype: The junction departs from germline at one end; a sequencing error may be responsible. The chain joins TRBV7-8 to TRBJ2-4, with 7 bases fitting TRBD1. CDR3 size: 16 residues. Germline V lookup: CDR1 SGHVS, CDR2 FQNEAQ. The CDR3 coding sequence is TGTGCAAGCAGCTCATTAACCGTGACAGGGAAGAACATTCAGTACTTC. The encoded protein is CASSSLTVTGKNIQYF.

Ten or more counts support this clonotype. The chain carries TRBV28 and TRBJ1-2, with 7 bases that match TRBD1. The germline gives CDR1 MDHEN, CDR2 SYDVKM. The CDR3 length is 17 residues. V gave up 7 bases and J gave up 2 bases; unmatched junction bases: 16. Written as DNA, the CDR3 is TGTGCCAGCACCCACCCCCTTGAGGGGACAGAGAACTATGGCTACACCTTC. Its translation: CASTHPLEGTENYGYTF.

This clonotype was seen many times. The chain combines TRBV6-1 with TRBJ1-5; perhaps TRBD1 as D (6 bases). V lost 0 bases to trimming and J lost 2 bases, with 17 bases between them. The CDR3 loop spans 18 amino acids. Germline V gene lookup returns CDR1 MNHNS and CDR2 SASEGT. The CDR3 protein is CASSEALRGRGGNQPQHF. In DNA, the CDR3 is TGTGCCAGCAGTGAAGCGCTTCGAGGCAGGGGAGGCAATCAGCCCCAGCATTTT.

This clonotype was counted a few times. CDR3 in DNA: TGTGCCAGCAGCTTGGCGCAGGAAAATTCACCCCTCCACTTT. Translating it yields CASSLAQENSPLHF. The gene calls are TRBV7-9 and TRBJ1-6, with D uncertain. The CDR3 has 14 amino acids. CDR1 and CDR2 (germline): SEHNR, FQNEAQ (reference sequence). Trimming removed 3 bases from V and 7 bases from J, with 10 bases in between.

The CDR3 spells CASSPPGTGAYEQYF. The CDR3 DNA reads as TGTGCCAGCAGTCCCCCCGGGACAGGGGCCTACGAGCAGTACTTC. This chain links TRBV12-3 or TRBV12-4 with TRBJ2-7; TRBD1 aligns across 10 bases. J gave up 2 bases and V 5 bases, and 6 bases lay outside the gene matches. CDR3 length equals 15 residues.

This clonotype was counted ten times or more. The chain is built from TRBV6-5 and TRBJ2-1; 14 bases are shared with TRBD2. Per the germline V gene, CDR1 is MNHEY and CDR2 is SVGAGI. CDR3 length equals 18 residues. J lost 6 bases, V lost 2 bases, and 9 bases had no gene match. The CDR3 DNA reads TGTGCCAGCAGTTACGCTGGGGGACTAGCGGGAGTATCCAATGAGCAGTTCTTC. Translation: CASSYAGGLAGVSNEQFF.

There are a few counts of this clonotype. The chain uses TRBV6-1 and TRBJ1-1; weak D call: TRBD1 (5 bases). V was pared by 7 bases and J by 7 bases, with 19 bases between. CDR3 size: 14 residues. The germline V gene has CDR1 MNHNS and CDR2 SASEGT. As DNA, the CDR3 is TGTGCCAGCACCCCATCCCCAGGGTGGAATGAAGCTTTCTTT. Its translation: CASTPSPGWNEAFF.

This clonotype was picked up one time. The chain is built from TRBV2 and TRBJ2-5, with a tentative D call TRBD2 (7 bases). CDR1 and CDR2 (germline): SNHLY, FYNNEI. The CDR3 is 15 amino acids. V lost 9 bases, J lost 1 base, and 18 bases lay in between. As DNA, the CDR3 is TGTGCCAGGCTTGATTGGGGGGGGGCCCAAGAGACCCAGTACTTC. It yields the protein CARLDWGGAQETQYF.

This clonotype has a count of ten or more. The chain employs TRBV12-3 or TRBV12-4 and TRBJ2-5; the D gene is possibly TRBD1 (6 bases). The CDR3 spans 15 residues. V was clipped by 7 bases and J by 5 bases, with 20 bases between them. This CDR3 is CASNPSSGGRETQYF. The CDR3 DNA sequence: TGTGCCAGCAACCCCAGTTCTGGGGGCCGGGAGACCCAGTACTTC.

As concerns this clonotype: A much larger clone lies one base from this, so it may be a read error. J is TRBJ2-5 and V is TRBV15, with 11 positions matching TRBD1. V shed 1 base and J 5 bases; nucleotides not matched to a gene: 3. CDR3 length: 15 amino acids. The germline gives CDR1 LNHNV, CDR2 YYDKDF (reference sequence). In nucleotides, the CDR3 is TGTGCCACCAGCAGAGCCCGGGACAGGGGGGAGACCCAGTACTTC. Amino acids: CATSRARDRGETQYF.

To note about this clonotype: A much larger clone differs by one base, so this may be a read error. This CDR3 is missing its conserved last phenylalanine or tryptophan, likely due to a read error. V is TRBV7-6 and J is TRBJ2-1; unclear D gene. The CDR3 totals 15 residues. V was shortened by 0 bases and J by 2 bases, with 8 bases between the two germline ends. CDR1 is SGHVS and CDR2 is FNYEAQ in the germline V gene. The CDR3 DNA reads TGTGCCAGCAGCTTAGCTCGCAGAACCTACAATGAGCAGTTCTTA. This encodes CASSLARRTYNEQFL.

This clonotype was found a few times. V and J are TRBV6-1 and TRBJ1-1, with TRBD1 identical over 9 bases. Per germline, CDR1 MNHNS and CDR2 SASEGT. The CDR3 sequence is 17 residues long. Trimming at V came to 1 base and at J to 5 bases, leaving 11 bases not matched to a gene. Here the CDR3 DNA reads TGTGCCAGCAGTGAAGTGGGAGTGACAGGGGGTGATACTGAAGCTTTCTTT. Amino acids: CASSEVGVTGGDTEAFF.

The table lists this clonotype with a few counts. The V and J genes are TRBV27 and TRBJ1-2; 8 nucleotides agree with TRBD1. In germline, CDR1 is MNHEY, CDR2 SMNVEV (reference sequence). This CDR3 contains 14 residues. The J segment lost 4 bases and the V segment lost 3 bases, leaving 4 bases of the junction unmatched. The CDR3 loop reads CASSFDRGSYGYTF. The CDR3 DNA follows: TGTGCCAGCAGTTTTGACAGGGGTTCCTATGGCTACACCTTC.